The 28 T cell receptor beta chains below come from one sample, sequenced in a study of blood T cells in healthy people across ages (dated by TCRdb to the mid-2010s). Libraries were prepared through 5' RACE. Instrument on record: Illumina HiSeq 2500. The second PCR ran for about 7 to 11 cycles and used a J-beta primer mix along with a sample-barcoded 5' primer. TCRdb's own reprocessing of the public reads used fastp at Q25 and MiXCR and kept productive beta chains. Identical CDR3 proteins give one entry, which carries the most common genes and DNA. The table for this sample lists 250,000 to 300,000 distinct CDR3 sequences; roughly a quarter of them were counted only once. Jointly, the top ten make up about 30% of the sample. Specimen: blood. These TCRs come from a woman aged 65 to 85 in good health.

CDR3 residues: CASSQGGTGSGEQYF. In DNA form, the CDR3 reads TGTGCCAGCAGCCAAGGAGGGACAGGGTCGGGCGAGCAGTACTTC. V usage is TRBV14 and J usage is TRBJ2-7; 9 bases agree with TRBD1. The germline gives CDR1 SGHDN, CDR2 FVKESK. The CDR3 is 15 residues long. J gave up 6 bases and V 1 base, and 7 bases lay outside the gene matches.

Only a few counts were recorded for this clonotype. This chain links TRBV7-2 with TRBJ2-5; D possibly corresponds to TRBD1 (8 bases). The V and J ends lost 3 bases and 7 bases respectively, with 12 bases between them. In germline, CDR1 is SGHTA, CDR2 FQGNSA. CDR3 size: 13 residues. CDR3 nucleotide sequence: TGTGCCAGCAGCTTGAACAGGGGGGGGACCCAGTACTTC. It specifies CASSLNRGGTQYF.

This clonotype appeared a few times. The J gene is TRBJ2-4, the V gene TRBV7-2; 10 bases map to TRBD2. J gave up 0 bases and V 5 bases, and 4 bases lay outside the gene matches. Germline V gives CDR1 SGHTA, CDR2 FQGNSA. The CDR3 contains 16 residues. The CDR3 DNA reads TGTGCCAGCAGCATCCGGACTAGCGGAGCCAAAAACATTCAGTACTTC. This gives the protein CASSIRTSGAKNIQYF.

The CDR3 protein is CASSLGGTQRHYGYTF. CDR3 DNA sequence: TGCGCCAGCAGCTTGGGGGGCACTCAGCGGCACTATGGCTACACCTTC. This chain uses TRBV5-1 with TRBJ1-2; the D gene is possibly TRBD1 (5 bases). Germline lookup yields CDR1 SGHRS and CDR2 YFSETQ. V was pared by 0 bases and J by 3 bases, with 15 bases between. The CDR3 length is 16 residues. The variable domain in full, completed from reference TRBV5-1 and TRBJ1-2, reads KAGVTQTPRYLIKTRGQQVTLSCSPISGHRSVSWYQQTPGQGLQFLFEYFSETQRNKGNFPGRFSGRQFSNSRSEMNVSTLELGDSALYLCASSLGGTQRHYGYTFGSGTRLTVV.

In its sample, this clonotype was seen a few times. The rearrangement links TRBV7-2 to TRBJ2-1; D not resolved. Trimming removed 1 base at V and 2 bases at J, with 9 bases between. The CDR3 has 15 residues. Germline V gene lookup returns CDR1 SGHTA and CDR2 FQGNSA. The CDR3 DNA follows: TGTGCCAGCAGCTTAGGGTCAGAGCCCTACAATGAGCAGTTCTTC. It encodes CASSLGSEPYNEQFF.

The rearrangement uses TRBV27 and TRBJ2-5; tentative D call: TRBD1 (6 bases). The CDR3 consists of 15 residues. Trimming shortened V by 0 bases and J by 4 bases, and 12 bases separated the two germline ends. Germline V gives CDR1 MNHEY, CDR2 SMNVEV (reference sequence). CDR3 amino acids: CASSLSRGKGETQYF. The DNA for the CDR3 is TGTGCCAGCAGTTTATCGAGGGGGAAGGGAGAGACCCAGTACTTC.

This rearrangement joins TRBV20-1 to TRBJ2-1, with 7 bases aligning to TRBD2. Germline V gives CDR1 DFQATT, CDR2 SNEGSKA (reference sequence). The ends lost 5 bases at V and 0 bases at J; junction bases unmatched: 4. The CDR3 is 14 residues long. The CDR3 DNA is TGCAGTGCTGCGGGAGTAAGCTCCTACAATGAGCAGTTCTTC. Its protein is CSAAGVSSYNEQFF.

This clonotype was detected only a few times. The V and J genes are TRBV4-1 and TRBJ2-1; D is possibly TRBD2 (6 bases). The V end was cut by 0 bases, the J end by 6 bases, with 15 bases between. This CDR3 contains 16 residues. Germline V gene lookup returns CDR1 MGHRA and CDR2 YSYEKL. The CDR3 loop reads CASSQDGRAGINEQFF. As DNA, the CDR3 is TGCGCCAGCAGCCAAGACGGCAGGGCGGGAATCAATGAGCAGTTCTTC.

This clonotype has a handful of counts. The J gene is TRBJ1-1, the V gene TRBV12-3 or TRBV12-4; 12 bases are shared with TRBD1. V shed 5 bases and J 4 bases; nucleotides not matched to a gene: 8. The CDR3 has 16 residues. This chain's CDR3 is CASSRDRGQRGTEAFF. Written as DNA, the CDR3 is TGTGCCAGCAGTCGGGACAGGGGGCAAAGGGGCACTGAAGCTTTCTTT.

This clonotype came up a few times. The rearrangement joins TRBV5-1 to TRBJ2-5; the match to TRBD1 covers 11 bases. The J call is in doubt because the DNA end fits TRBJ2-7 better. CDR1 SGHRS and CDR2 YFSETQ come from the germline V gene. The CDR3 totals 14 residues. CDR3 amino acids: CASSLGTGGREQYF. The CDR3 DNA follows: TGCGCCAGCAGCTTGGGGACAGGGGGCCGCGAGCAGTACTTC.

This clonotype was observed a few times. The chain carries TRBV4-1 and TRBJ2-1; 9 bases are a match to TRBD2. Germline-derived CDR1 and CDR2 are MGHRA and YSYEKL. The CDR3 extends over 15 amino acids. V lost 5 bases, J lost 3 bases, and 5 bases stayed unmatched. In nucleotides, the CDR3 is TGCGCCAGCAGCTTGCCTAGCGGGAACTACAATGAGCAGTTCTTC. This codes for CASSLPSGNYNEQFF.

The genes are TRBV7-3 and TRBJ2-1; 9 positions match TRBD2. CDR1 SGHTA and CDR2 FQGTGA come from the germline V gene. The junction had 10 bases not matched to a gene; V was cut back by 4 bases and J by 9 bases. The CDR3 consists of 15 residues. CDR3: CASSSNLAGQSEQFF. CDR3 nucleotides: TGTGCCAGCAGCTCAAACCTAGCGGGGCAATCTGAGCAGTTCTTC.

There are many counts of this clonotype. V is TRBV5-1 and J is TRBJ1-1; D remains ambiguous. The CDR3 is made up of 15 amino acids. The V end was cut by 4 bases, the J end by 0 bases, with 13 bases between. Germline assignment: CDR1 SGHRS and CDR2 YFSETQ. The CDR3 spells CASSQWTAMNTEAFF. The CDR3 nucleotides are TGCGCCAGCAGCCAGTGGACGGCGATGAACACTGAAGCTTTCTTT.

The V and J genes are TRBV24-1 and TRBJ2-3; the D gene could be TRBD1 or TRBD2 (5 bases each). V was clipped by 3 bases and J by 6 bases, with 15 bases between them. CDR1 is KGHDR and CDR2 is SFDVKD in the germline V gene. The CDR3 is 15 residues long. The CDR3: CATSDVGTIQDTQYF. For the CDR3, the DNA is TGTGCCACCAGTGATGTAGGGACCATTCAGGATACGCAGTATTTT.

This clonotype was observed a few times. V is TRBV29-1 and J is TRBJ2-1, with 7 bases that match TRBD1. In germline, CDR1 is SQVTM, CDR2 ANQGSEA. J was trimmed by 3 bases and V by 6 bases; bases with no gene match: 8. This CDR3 region has 14 residues. The CDR3 sequence is CSVSRGSHYNEQFF. CDR3 DNA sequence: TGCAGCGTCAGCAGGGGGAGTCACTACAATGAGCAGTTCTTC.

This clonotype was picked up many times. The J gene is TRBJ1-2, the V gene TRBV29-1; 12 nucleotides match TRBD1. With V trimmed by 4 bases and J by 8 bases, 5 bases remained unmatched. This CDR3 contains 13 residues. Germline CDR1 SQVTM, CDR2 ANQGSEA. The CDR3 reads CSVVGQGAWGYTF. CDR3 DNA sequence: TGCAGCGTTGTGGGACAGGGGGCGTGGGGCTACACCTTC.

CDR3 coding DNA: TGCGCCAGCAGCTTGGGAGGGGGACTAGCGGGATCGGCCAAAAACATTCAGTACTTC. Translation gives CASSLGGGLAGSAKNIQYF. The chain employs TRBV5-1 and TRBJ2-4; 13 bases agree with TRBD2. V lost 0 bases, J lost 1 base, and 7 bases stayed unmatched. Germline assignment: CDR1 SGHRS and CDR2 YFSETQ. The CDR3 is made up of 19 amino acids.

V usage is TRBV20-1 and J usage is TRBJ2-7; 9 nucleotides align to TRBD1. The CDR3 runs 14 residues. In germline, CDR1 is DFQATT, CDR2 SNEGSKA (reference sequence). The V segment lost 4 bases and the J segment 5 bases; nucleotides outside the gene matches: 9. The CDR3 is CSAKRGTGIDEQYF. The CDR3, as DNA: TGCAGTGCTAAGAGGGGGACAGGGATCGACGAGCAGTACTTC.

CDR3 region: CASSPPQAGTYF. Written as DNA, the CDR3 is TGTGCCAGCAGCCCTCCCCAAGCGGGGACGTACTTC. V and J are TRBV3-1 and TRBJ2-5; 7 bases are a match to TRBD2. The V segment lost 4 bases and the J segment 13 bases; nucleotides outside the gene matches: 9. This CDR3 comprises 12 residues. The V gene's germline CDR1 is LGHDT and CDR2 YNNKEL (reference sequence).

This chain joins TRBV7-6 and TRBJ1-3, with no clear D. There are 13 residues in the CDR3. Trimming cost V 3 bases and J 7 bases, with 10 bases left between them. Looked up from germline, CDR1 is SGHVS and CDR2 is FNYEAQ. DNA for the CDR3: TGTGCCAGCAGCTTCAGCCCGGGGAACACCATATATTTT. Translating it yields CASSFSPGNTIYF.

This clonotype was detected many times. V is TRBV4-1 and J is TRBJ2-7; 11 bases match TRBD2. Germline CDR1 reads MGHRA; CDR2 reads YSYEKL. The CDR3 is 16 amino acids. V dropped 1 base and J dropped 4; count of bases not matched to a gene: 6. The chain's CDR3 is CASSQGLAGLLYEQYF. CDR3 nucleotides: TGCGCCAGCAGCCAAGGACTAGCGGGACTTCTTTACGAGCAGTACTTC.

This chain connects TRBV6-1 to TRBJ1-5; D unclear. The length of the CDR3 is 12 residues. The germline V gene encodes CDR1 MNHNS and CDR2 SASEGT. With 3 bases removed from V and 7 bases from J, the gap between germline ends came to 7 bases. This CDR3 reads CASSDSPQPQHF. CDR3 nucleotides: TGTGCCAGCAGTGACTCACCACAGCCCCAGCATTTT.

This clonotype was picked up a small number of times. The chain employs TRBV29-1 and TRBJ1-1; 10 bases fit TRBD1. CDR3 size: 12 residues. V lost 4 bases, J lost 7 bases, and 3 bases stayed unmatched. Germline CDR1 reads SQVTM; CDR2 reads ANQGSEA. The CDR3 DNA reads as TGCAGCGTTGGAGGGACAGGGGATGAAGCTTTCTTT. Protein sequence: CSVGGTGDEAFF.

This clonotype showed up just a few times. V gene TRBV28 combines with J gene TRBJ2-5; 8 nucleotides match TRBD2. The CDR3 extends over 18 amino acids. Unmatched junction bases numbered 28, after V lost 8 bases and J lost 11 bases. From germline, CDR1 is MDHEN and CDR2 SYDVKM. The CDR3 region has the DNA TGTGCCAGCGTACAGTTGAGCGGGAGTACCGCATTCGGTGGGGAGCAGTACTTC. This encodes CASVQLSGSTAFGGEQYF.

This clonotype was observed a single time. The V call is TRBV7-3, the J call TRBJ2-3; D gene unclear. Trimming removed 3 bases at V and 0 bases at J, with 7 bases between. Germline-derived CDR1 and CDR2 are SGHTA and FQGTGA. This CDR3 comprises 14 residues. As DNA, the CDR3 is TGTGCCAGCAGCTTGGAGCTCAGCACAGATACGCAGTATTTT. Residues: CASSLELSTDTQYF.

The chain combines TRBV19 with TRBJ1-5, with D perhaps assigned TRBD1 or TRBD2 (6 bases each). The tail of the sequence fits TRBJ2-3 better, so the J call may be wrong. CDR3 size: 17 residues. CDR1 and CDR2 from the germline V gene are LNHDA and SQIVND (reference sequence). Here the CDR3 reads CASSPGKWGAFTRPQYF. The CDR3 DNA sequence: TGTGCCAGTAGTCCCGGAAAATGGGGGGCGTTTACTCGGCCCCAGTATTTT.

The chain recombines TRBV14 with TRBJ2-2, with D perhaps given as TRBD1 or TRBD2 (5 bases each). V lost 2 bases, J lost 1 base, and 14 bases lay in between. The length of the CDR3 is 17 residues. Germline V gene sequence: CDR1 SGHDN, CDR2 FVKESK. This CDR3 is CASSQYTGTENTGELFF. The CDR3 nucleotides are TGTGCCAGCAGCCAATACACCGGGACGGAGAACACCGGGGAGCTGTTTTTT. Full variable domain (outside the CDR3, taken from reference TRBV14 and TRBJ2-2): EAGVTQFPSHSVIEKGQTVTLRCDPISGHDNLYWYRRVMGKEIKFLLHFVKESKQDESGMPNNRFLAERTGGTYSTLKVQPAELEDSGVYFCASSQYTGTENTGELFFGEGSRLTVL.

This clonotype was found many times. The chain joins TRBV20-1 to TRBJ2-1, with 9 nucleotides matching TRBD2. The V and J ends lost 6 bases and 8 bases, in that order; junction bases with no gene match: 11. The germline gives CDR1 DFQATT, CDR2 SNEGSKA (reference sequence). This CDR3 contains 14 residues. This CDR3 reads CSAPSGAERHEQFF. CDR3 nucleotides: TGCAGTGCCCCTAGCGGGGCTGAGCGGCATGAGCAGTTCTTC.